The next 25 T cell receptor beta chains were all read from a single sample in a study of technical replicates of blood from several donors. The assay was immunoSEQ multiplex PCR, and TCRdb's table has in-frame clones only and misses some. The sample has approximately 70,000 clones, around 92% seen once. Sequenced: T cells isolated from PBMCs. All receptors derive from a human donor in good health. Some clones in this sample may be carry-over from other donors' samples.

The V call is TRBV10-1, the J call TRBJ2-3; TRBD2 agrees at 13 bases. CDR3 length: 13 residues. V shed 8 bases and J 5 bases; nucleotides not matched to a gene: 1. Germline V gene sequence: CDR1 WNHNN, CDR2 SYGVQD (reference sequence). The CDR3 region is CASGTSGIDTQYF. CDR3 sequence (DNA): TGCGCCAGCGGGACTAGCGGGATAGATACGCAGTATTTT.

The J gene is TRBJ2-7, the V gene TRBV7-6; 9 nucleotides agree with TRBD1. V lost 6 bases to trimming and J lost 5 bases; unmatched junction nucleotides: 8. CDR1 and CDR2 (germline): SGHVS, FNYEAQ. This CDR3 has 14 residues. The CDR3 here is CASRPPGQGHEQYF. Here the CDR3 DNA reads TGTGCCAGCAGACCGCCGGGACAGGGCCACGAGCAGTACTTC.

This rearrangement joins TRBV7-2 to TRBJ2-7; the D gene is possibly TRBD1 (5 bases). Trimming stripped 4 bases from V and 2 bases from J, with 9 bases between. Germline V CDR1 and CDR2: SGHTA, FQGNSA. The CDR3 contains 13 residues. CDR3: CASSWGRTYEQYF. The CDR3 coding sequence is TGTGCCAGCAGCTGGGGCAGGACCTACGAGCAGTACTTC.

Details on this clone: The sample carries other DNA sequences with the same CDR3. The chain couples TRBV20-1 to TRBJ2-5, with 7 bases lining up with TRBD1. Looked up from germline, CDR1 is DFQATT and CDR2 is SNEGSKA (reference sequence). V dropped 6 bases and J dropped 4; count of bases not matched to a gene: 2. The CDR3 runs 11 residues. The CDR3 DNA reads TGCAGTGCGCGACAGGGAGAGACCCAGTACTTC. Translation: CSARQGETQYF.

The V and J genes are TRBV6-5 and TRBJ2-1; TRBD2 matches at 8 bases. Germline trimming cut 8 bases from V and 4 bases from J; bases unmatched to any gene: 7. Germline V gives CDR1 MNHEY, CDR2 SVGAGI. The CDR3 loop spans 14 amino acids. In nucleotides, the CDR3 is TGTGCCAGCGGAAGTGGACTAGCATACAATGAGCAGTTCTTC. This codes for CASGSGLAYNEQFF.

This rearrangement joins TRBV9 to TRBJ1-2; D might be TRBD1 (6 bases). Germline V lookup: CDR1 SGDLS, CDR2 YYNGEE. The CDR3 sequence is 16 residues long. Trimming took off 3 bases at V and 3 bases at J, with 18 bases between the two ends. This chain's CDR3 is CASSAPPGGPHYGYTF. The CDR3 nucleotides read TGTGCCAGCAGCGCCCCCCCGGGGGGCCCTCACTATGGCTACACCTTC.

V is TRBV7-8 and J is TRBJ1-1; the D is unclear. The V gene's germline CDR1 is SGHVS and CDR2 FQNEAQ. V was shortened by 5 bases and J by 2 bases, with 9 bases between the two germline ends. The CDR3 has 13 amino acids. The CDR3 spells CASSPRVNTEAFF. CDR3 bases: TGTGCCAGCAGCCCCCGGGTTAACACTGAAGCTTTCTTT.

The chain has TRBV5-8 and TRBJ1-3; 7 bases map to TRBD1. Germline V lookup: CDR1 SGHTS, CDR2 YDEGEE. This CDR3 has 14 amino acids. V lost 4 bases, J lost 1 base, and 2 bases stayed unmatched. The CDR3 loop reads CASSVTGSGNTIYF. The DNA of the CDR3 is TGTGCCAGCAGCGTGACAGGGTCTGGAAACACCATATATTTT.

The gene calls are TRBV10-3 and TRBJ1-2, with D possibly matching TRBD1 (5 bases). The CDR3 length is 13 residues. The V gene lost 2 bases and the J gene lost 5 bases, with 9 bases spanning the gap. Germline V gene data show CDR1 as ENHRY and CDR2 as SYGVKD. The CDR3 DNA reads as TGTGCCATCAGTGAGGGGGCCGAGTATGGCTACACCTTC. Amino acids: CAISEGAEYGYTF.

The chain carries TRBV9 and TRBJ2-7; no reliable D call. The CDR3 is 15 residues long. Trimming removed 3 bases at V and 1 base at J, with 14 bases between. Germline V CDR1 and CDR2: SGDLS, YYNGEE. CDR3 coding DNA: TGTGCCAGCAGCGCCGTTGAAACAAGTTCCTACGAGCAGTACTTC. As protein: CASSAVETSSYEQYF.

The chain combines TRBV5-1 with TRBJ1-4; tentative D call: TRBD1 (6 bases). Per the germline V gene, CDR1 is SGHRS and CDR2 is YFSETQ. Trimming cost V 4 bases and J 2 bases, with 12 bases left between them. The CDR3 length is 15 residues. Written as DNA, the CDR3 is TGCGCCAGCAGCCCATGGGGGGGCACTAATGAAAAACTGTTTTTT. Its translation is CASSPWGGTNEKLFF.

In its sample, this clone was seen once. This chain connects TRBV5-1 to TRBJ2-3, with 12 nucleotides matching TRBD2. The CDR3 is 19 amino acids. J was trimmed by 5 bases and V by 2 bases; bases with no gene match: 15. Per germline, CDR1 SGHRS and CDR2 YFSETQ. CDR3 region: CASSFLILGLAGSGDTQYF. The CDR3 bases are TGCGCCAGCAGCTTCCTGATCCTAGGACTAGCGGGGTCGGGAGATACGCAGTATTTT.

The chain joins TRBV5-1 to TRBJ2-5; TRBD2 aligns across 10 bases. Germline V CDR1 and CDR2: SGHRS, YFSETQ. The CDR3 sequence is 18 residues long. Trimming removed 7 bases from V and 1 base from J; junction bases left unmatched: 16. CDR3 sequence (DNA): TGCGCCAGCCCCTACCGGGTGAGCGGGAGGGGGGCCCAAGAGACCCAGTACTTC. This gives the protein CASPYRVSGRGAQETQYF.

The J gene is TRBJ2-7, the V gene TRBV4-1; TRBD1 matches at 12 bases. This CDR3 is 16 amino acids long. Trimming at V came to 1 base and at J to 7 bases, leaving 8 bases not matched to a gene. CDR1 is MGHRA, CDR2 YSYEKL, per germline. CDR3 nucleotide sequence: TGCGCCAGCAGCCAAGCCCCGGGACAGGGGGCGCGGGAGCAGTACTTC. Translated, it gives CASSQAPGQGAREQYF.

The J gene is TRBJ2-5, the V gene TRBV28, with TRBD2 as a possible D gene (7 bases). Germline CDR1 MDHEN, CDR2 SYDVKM. V lost 6 bases to trimming and J lost 1 base, with 15 bases between them. The CDR3 sequence is 15 residues long. CDR3 nucleotides: TGTGCCAGCAGCCCCCGGGGGGCCCCCCAAGAGACCCAGTACTTC. Amino acid sequence: CASSPRGAPQETQYF.

The chain is built from TRBV12-5 and TRBJ2-2; possibly TRBD2 for D (5 bases). Deletions cut 6 bases from V and 3 bases from J, with 11 bases between. The CDR3 runs to 14 residues. Germline V gives CDR1 LGHNT, CDR2 FRNRAP. CDR3 DNA: TGTGCTAGTGGCTTTGAGGGTTACACCGGGGAGCTGTTTTTT. Its translation: CASGFEGYTGELFF.

V is TRBV4-1 and J is TRBJ2-7; tentative D call: TRBD2 (5 bases). The CDR3 consists of 16 residues. Germline V gives CDR1 MGHRA, CDR2 YSYEKL. Deletions cut 1 base from V and 3 bases from J, with 16 bases between. DNA of the CDR3: TGCGCCAGCAGCCAAGGTCAGCCGGGAAGAGACTACGAGCAGTACTTC. This translates into CASSQGQPGRDYEQYF.

V is TRBV6-5 and J is TRBJ1-1, with D uncertain. V dropped 0 bases and J dropped 1 base, with 12 bases sitting between them. The germline V gene encodes CDR1 MNHEY and CDR2 SVGAGI. The CDR3 sequence is 16 residues long. In nucleotides, the CDR3 is TGTGCCAGCAGTTACTCATACCCAATCGGGAACACTGAAGCTTTCTTT. It codes for CASSYSYPIGNTEAFF.

The CDR3 loop reads CASSSAGQGTDTQYF. In DNA form, the CDR3 reads TGTGCCAGCAGTTCCGCGGGACAGGGTACAGATACGCAGTATTTT. The chain has TRBV27 and TRBJ2-3; 9 bases are a match to TRBD1. J was trimmed by 3 bases and V by 4 bases; bases with no gene match: 5. Germline lookup yields CDR1 MNHEY and CDR2 SMNVEV (reference sequence). The CDR3 extends over 15 amino acids.

The chain is built from TRBV11-3 and TRBJ2-1; TRBD1 aligns across 11 bases. The CDR3 length is 20 residues. The germline gives CDR1 SGHNT, CDR2 YENEEA. V lost 5 bases and J lost 1; bases outside the gene matches: 16. The CDR3 protein is CASSGRDRGYPLDSYNEQFF. For the CDR3, the DNA is TGTGCCAGCAGCGGCCGGGACAGGGGGTATCCTCTGGATTCCTACAATGAGCAGTTCTTC.

The chain couples TRBV2 to TRBJ2-5, with TRBD1 identical over 8 bases. Germline V lookup: CDR1 SNHLY, CDR2 FYNNEI. V was pared by 5 bases and J by 1 base, with 6 bases of the junction left unmatched. This CDR3 contains 15 residues. For the CDR3, the DNA is TGTGCCAGCAGTATAGGACAGGGCCCCCAAGAGACCCAGTACTTC. Protein: CASSIGQGPQETQYF. The variable domain in full, with the rest retrieved from reference TRBV2 and TRBJ2-5, is EPEVTQTPSHQVTQMGQEVILRCVPISNHLYFYWYRQILGQKVEFLVSFYNNEISEKSEIFDDQFSVERPDGSNFTLKIRSTKLEDSAMYFCASSIGQGPQETQYFGPGTRLLVL.

The chain carries TRBV11-1 and TRBJ2-3, with 14 bases aligning to TRBD2. Per germline, CDR1 SGHAT and CDR2 FQDESV (reference sequence). V was pared by 10 bases and J by 7 bases, with 13 bases of the junction left unmatched. The CDR3 runs to 16 residues. CDR3 DNA sequence: TGTGCCACCCAAGACATGGGGACTAGCGGGAGATATACGCAGTATTTT. Its translation: CATQDMGTSGRYTQYF.

This chain links TRBV15 with TRBJ2-3; 11 bases fit TRBD2. V shed 5 bases and J 4 bases; nucleotides not matched to a gene: 11. Germline CDR1 and CDR2: LNHNV and YYDKDF (reference sequence). This CDR3 spans 17 amino acids. The CDR3 is CATSAPSGLAGADTQYF. The CDR3 region has the DNA TGTGCCACCAGCGCACCGTCCGGACTAGCGGGTGCAGATACGCAGTATTTT.

The CDR3 nucleotides read TGCGCCAGCAGCTTGATCGATAACCCGGCTAGCGGGAGAGATAGGCAGTTCTTC. Translation gives CASSLIDNPASGRDRQFF. The chain uses TRBV5-1 and TRBJ2-1; 10 bases are a match to TRBD2. Germline V CDR1 and CDR2: SGHRS, YFSETQ. Trimming removed 1 base from V and 12 bases from J; junction bases left unmatched: 19. The CDR3 loop spans 18 amino acids.

This clone was counted once. The genes are TRBV7-3 and TRBJ2-2; TRBD1 is a possible D gene (5 bases). With 5 bases removed from V and 6 bases from J, the gap between germline ends came to 19 bases. This CDR3 is built from 16 residues. Per germline, CDR1 SGHTA and CDR2 FQGTGA. In nucleotides, the CDR3 is TGTGCCAGCAGCATACAGGTCTCAGGGTATCCCGGGGAGCTGTTTTTT. Encoded protein: CASSIQVSGYPGELFF. The whole variable domain, remainder taken from reference TRBV7-3 and TRBJ2-2, is GAGVSQTPSNKVTEKGKYVELRCDPISGHTALYWYRQSLGQGPEFLIYFQGTGAADDSGLPNDRFFAVRPEGSVSTLKIQRTERGDSAVYLCASSIQVSGYPGELFFGEGSRLTVL.